These 5 T cell receptor beta chains came from one sample sequenced in a study of long-term antiretroviral therapy in people with HIV. Samples were assayed with immunoSEQ v3.0 at survey level. Generated by immunoSEQ multiplex PCR, the TCRdb table keeps only in-frame clones and is missing some. The top ten hold over 15% of the sample, which has 20,000 or so clones, 84% seen once. The sample in question was unsorted PBMCs, obtained 0.1 years before starting antiretroviral therapy. Receptors were obtained from a man in his late teens or twenties with HIV.

The chain couples TRBV2 to TRBJ2-3; the D gene could be TRBD1 or TRBD2 (5 bases each). Germline CDR1 SNHLY, CDR2 FYNNEI. Trimming shortened V by 5 bases and J by 0 bases, and 9 bases separated the two germline ends. The CDR3 totals 14 residues. This CDR3 reads CASSLGVSTDTQYF. In nucleotides, the CDR3 is TGTGCCAGCAGTTTGGGGGTGAGCACAGATACGCAGTATTTT.

The V and J genes are TRBV9 and TRBJ2-2; D remains unclear. Germline V CDR1 and CDR2: SGDLS, YYNGEE. V was pared by 0 bases and J by 5 bases, with 11 bases between. CDR3 size: 15 residues. CDR3 region: CASSVVGTGTGELFF. CDR3 sequence (DNA): TGTGCCAGCAGCGTAGTCGGCACCGGAACCGGGGAGCTGTTTTTT. Drawing the rest from reference TRBV9 and TRBJ2-2, the complete variable domain is DSGVTQTPKHLITATGQRVTLRCSPRSGDLSVYWYQQSLDQGLQFLIQYYNGEERAKGNILERFSAQQFPDLHSELNLSSLELGDSALYFCASSVVGTGTGELFFGEGSRLTVL.

This chain links TRBV18 with TRBJ2-3; 7 nucleotides line up with TRBD2. Trimming removed 2 bases from V and 1 base from J; junction bases left unmatched: 6. Germline-derived CDR1 and CDR2 are KGHSH and LQKENI. This CDR3 comprises 16 residues. CDR3 DNA sequence: TGTGCCAGCTCACCAATTGTAACTAGCGGCACAGATACGCAGTATTTT. Protein product: CASSPIVTSGTDTQYF. The variable domain in full, with the rest retrieved from reference TRBV18 and TRBJ2-3, is NAGVMQNPRHLVRRRGQEARLRCSPMKGHSHVYWYRQLPEEGLKFMVYLQKENIIDESGMPKERFSAEFPKEGPSILRIQQVVRGDSAAYFCASSPIVTSGTDTQYFGPGTRLTVL.

The V and J genes are TRBV9 and TRBJ1-2, with D possibly matching TRBD1 (6 bases). Deletions cut 3 bases from V and 2 bases from J, with 17 bases between. The CDR3 runs 16 residues. CDR1 is SGDLS, CDR2 YYNGEE, per germline. CDR3 DNA sequence: TGTGCCAGCAGCGCCGGCTCCAGACAGGCCAACTATGGCTACACCTTC. Its protein is CASSAGSRQANYGYTF.

The V and J genes are TRBV18 and TRBJ2-3; possibly TRBD2 for D (7 bases). V was trimmed by 8 bases and J by 12 bases, leaving 21 bases between them. The CDR3 totals 13 residues. CDR1 is KGHSH and CDR2 is LQKENI in the germline V gene. CDR3 nucleotides: TGTGCCAGCCAGGGCACGCCGGGGGGCAGACAGTATTTT. The encoded protein is CASQGTPGGRQYF.